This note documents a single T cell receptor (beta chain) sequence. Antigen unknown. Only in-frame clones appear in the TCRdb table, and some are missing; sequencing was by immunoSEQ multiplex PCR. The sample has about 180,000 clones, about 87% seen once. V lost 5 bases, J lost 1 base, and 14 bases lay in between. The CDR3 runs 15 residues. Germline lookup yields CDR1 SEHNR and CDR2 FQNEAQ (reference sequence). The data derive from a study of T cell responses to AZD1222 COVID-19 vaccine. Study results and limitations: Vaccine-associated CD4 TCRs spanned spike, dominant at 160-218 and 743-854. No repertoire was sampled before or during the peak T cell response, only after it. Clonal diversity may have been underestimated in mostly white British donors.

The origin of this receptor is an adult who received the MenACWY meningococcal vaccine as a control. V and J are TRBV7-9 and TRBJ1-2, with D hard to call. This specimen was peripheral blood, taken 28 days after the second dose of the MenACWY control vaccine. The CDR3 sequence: CASSQAPYSNYGYTF. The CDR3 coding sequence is TGTGCCAGCAGCCAAGCCCCCTACAGTAACTATGGCTACACCTTC.